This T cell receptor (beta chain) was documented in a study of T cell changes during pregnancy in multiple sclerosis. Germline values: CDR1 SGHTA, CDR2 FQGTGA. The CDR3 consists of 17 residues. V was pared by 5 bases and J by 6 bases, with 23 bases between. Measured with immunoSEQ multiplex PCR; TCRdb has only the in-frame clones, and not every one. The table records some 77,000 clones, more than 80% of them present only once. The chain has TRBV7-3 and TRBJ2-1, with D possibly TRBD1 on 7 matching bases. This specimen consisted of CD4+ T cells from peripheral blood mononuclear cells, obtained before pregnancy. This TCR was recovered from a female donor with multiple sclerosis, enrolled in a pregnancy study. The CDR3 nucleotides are TGTGCCAGCAGCGTCTCCAGGGGGGAAAAAGTACGCAATGAGCAGTTCTTC. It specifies CASSVSRGEKVRNEQFF.